Described below is a single T cell receptor beta chain sequence and its context. The germline V gene has CDR1 SGHNT and CDR2 YENEEA. The CDR3 is 17 amino acids. V lost 0 bases to trimming and J lost 10 bases; unmatched junction nucleotides: 13. This record belongs to a study of blood T cell repertoires in COVID-19. Study background: T cells, B-cell-depleted T cells, or PBMCs supplied cDNA or gDNA.

In the original workflow: Amplification with reference gene primers provided the estimates of nucleated cell counts. Repertoires were generated with immunoSEQ multiplex PCR, while TCRdb's copy carries only in-frame clones and drops some. Clonal size and the V and J genes are those of that table, whereas D and trimming came from the DNA. Among under 60,000 clones listed, approximately 91% were seen once. The rearrangement links TRBV11-3 to TRBJ2-1; TRBD2 aligns across 9 bases. The specimen sequenced was peripheral blood. The origin of this receptor is a man aged 50 or older with acute or convalescent COVID-19. The CDR3 DNA follows: TGTGCCAGCAGCTTAGATCGTACCGGCGGGAGGGCCTCCGAGCAGTTCTTC. Amino acid sequence: CASSLDRTGGRASEQFF.